This TCR beta chain was sequenced for a study of T cells in narcolepsy (dated by TCRdb to the late 2010s). Notes on the research overall: Patients with narcolepsy type 1 or type 2 (NT1, NT2) were enrolled in the study together with healthy control donors. The study sought autoreactive T cells targeting hypocretin neuron self-antigens (hypocretin, TRIB2) in narcolepsy patients, using TCR Vbeta sequencing to track clonotypes in blood and CSF.

The investigation overall reported the following: In plots comparing CSF and blood CD4+ T cell clonotypes from the same patient, HCRT-specific and TRIB2-specific autoreactive clonotypes were highlighted. No sequences matching autoreactive T cell clones were present in some of the blood memory CD4+ repertoires from patients and controls. Numbers of sequenced blood memory CD4+ clonotypes were comparable, with averages of about 39,494 in patients and 33,354 in controls. According to the report, autoreactive clonotypes were detected serially in the blood of the same patients and of different patients, but not in healthy controls.

For TCR Vbeta sequencing, memory CD4+ T cells were sorted ex vivo from the peripheral blood of narcolepsy patients and healthy controls. Clipping removes 1 base from V and 4 bases from J, with 2 as the unmatched junction base count. Per the germline V gene (reference sequence), GTSNPN is the CDR1 and SVGIG is the CDR2. CDR3 length: 14 amino acids, cysteine to phenylalanine. Here the CDR3 DNA is all that survives: 42 bases in frame from base 1. The library was obtained by the immunoSEQ multiplex PCR assay. TCRdb's version of the immuneACCESS table is confined to in-frame rearrangements and falls short of the full clone set. An unresolved V gene accounts for under half of the shortfall where checked; the remainder is of unknown origin. The sample has roughly 38,000 clones on record, approximately 85% of them singletons. Of the sample, 1.5% to 2% is held by the ten largest clones. As concerns this clone: Its antigen remains unidentified. No much larger clone is present one base from it, and per-base qualities are unavailable.

The sample taken for sequencing was CD45RA- memory CD4+ T cells from PBMCs. Taken with the paper, the label for cell subset or site translates to: memory T cells sorted ex vivo from peripheral blood. In this chain, TRBV30 is recombined with TRBJ2-2; TRBD1 matches 8 bases in the middle. The sequence was obtained from a human donor with narcolepsy. CDR3 region: CAWSGDRPTGELFF. The DNA sequence is TGTGCCTGGAGTGGGGACAGGCCCACCGGGGAGCTGTTTTTT.